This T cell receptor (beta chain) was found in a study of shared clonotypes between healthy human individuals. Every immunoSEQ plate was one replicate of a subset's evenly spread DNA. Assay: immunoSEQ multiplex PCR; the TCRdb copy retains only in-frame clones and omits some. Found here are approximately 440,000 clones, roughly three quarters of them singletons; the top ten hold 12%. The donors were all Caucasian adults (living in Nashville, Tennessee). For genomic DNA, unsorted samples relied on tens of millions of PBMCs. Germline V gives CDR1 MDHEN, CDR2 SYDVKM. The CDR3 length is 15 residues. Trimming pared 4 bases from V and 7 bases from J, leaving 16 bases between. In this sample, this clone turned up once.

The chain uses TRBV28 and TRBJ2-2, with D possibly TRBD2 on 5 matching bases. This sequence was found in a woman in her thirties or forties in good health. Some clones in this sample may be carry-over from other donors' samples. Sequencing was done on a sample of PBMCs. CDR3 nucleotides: TGTGCCAGCAGTTCCCCGGGTGCGGGCGTCGGGGAGCTGTTTTTT. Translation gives CASSSPGAGVGELFF.